These T cell receptor beta chains were read from a single sample in a study of shared clonotypes between healthy human individuals. Profiling relied on immunoSEQ multiplex PCR, and the TCRdb table lists in-frame clones only, not all of them. The data contain about 1 million clones, more than 60% of them singletons. Sequencing input: memory CD4+ T cells sorted from blood. These receptors came from a man younger than 35 in good health. Each CDR3 is given without its conserved first and last residue.

j_call	v_call	cdr3_aa
TRBJ2-5	TRBV5-5	ASSLQGSETQY
TRBJ2-7	TRBV28	ASSNPPGNYEQY
TRBJ1-5	TRBV5-6	ASSYWAGGNQPQH
TRBJ1-4	TRBV5-1	ASSPYNRDTSTTNEKLF
TRBJ1-2	TRBV25-1	ASSESGGGYT
TRBJ2-7	TRBV28	ASIPGGTGSYEQY
TRBJ2-3	TRBV10-1	ASSEGSGGTTDTQY
TRBJ2-7	TRBV6-6	ASSPIGLPSGQY
TRBJ1-5	TRBV28	ASSQGRSNQPQH
TRBJ1-1	TRBV19	ASSIDRGRRTEAF
TRBJ2-7	TRBV5-3	ARHRTSDYEQY
TRBJ2-7	TRBV2	ASSRETGGTYEQY
TRBJ2-1	TRBV10-3	AIRAGTGAYNEQF
TRBJ2-1	TRBV5-4	ASSTGQRVNNEQF
TRBJ2-7	TRBV4-1	ASSQGDASSYEQY
TRBJ2-5	TRBV11-1	ASSLSPQETQY